The clone carrying this TCR beta chain was seen a handful of times. Its cognate antigen is unknown. The authors ran a second PCR of about 6 to 11 cycles using a sample-barcoded 5' primer and a J-beta primer mix. Each cDNA molecule received a tag from a template-switch adaptor that had 12 random nucleotides. TCRdb re-called the 5' RACE reads with MiXCR, one entry per CDR3 protein. This table has some 1,500,000 distinct CDR3 sequences, under 55% appearing once. The data belong to a study of blood T cells in healthy people across ages. Findings of the study overall: What prevented conclusive comparison of naive and antigen-experienced cells was that PBMCs were unsorted.

This CDR3 contains 15 residues. Germline assignment: CDR1 SGHKS and CDR2 YYEKEE (reference sequence). The J segment lost 7 bases and the V segment lost 6 bases, leaving 12 bases of the junction unmatched. Donors were systemically healthy Caucasian individuals from Russia aged roughly 6 to 95 years. The chain links TRBV5-5 to TRBJ2-2; TRBD1 matches at 7 bases. The sequencing sample was made of blood. This receptor was obtained from a woman aged 18-29 years in good health. The CDR3 sequence: CASKAAGGFFGELFF. The DNA for the CDR3 is TGTGCCAGCAAAGCGGCAGGGGGATTTTTCGGGGAGCTGTTTTTT.